This T cell receptor (beta chain) was recorded in a study of response to subunit inactivated influenza vaccine. In its sample, this clonotype was seen a few times. CDR3 length equals 17 residues. V shed 6 bases, J shed 2 bases, and the junction held 7 bases outside the gene matches. Germline V gene sequence: CDR1 SNHLY, CDR2 FYNNEI. One entry per CDR3 protein results from TCRdb running MiXCR on the RT-PCR reads. The sample holds hundreds of thousands of distinct CDR3 sequences; about 11% are singletons and the top ten take roughly 9.6%. The sample was also reused in another study, on T cells expressing NK-cell markers. As that report states: TCR beta cDNA was made by 5'RACE template switching with UMIs. It was still unclear whether expanded NKG2C+ T cell clones were HCMV specific.

This clonotype originated in a man aged 50-59 years who received an inactivated influenza vaccine. Source: PBMCs from blood, taken on the day of vaccination. The chain uses TRBV2 and TRBJ2-5, with 15 bases identical to TRBD2. The CDR3 is CASRGLAGGPSQETQYF. CDR3 in DNA: TGTGCCAGCAGAGGACTAGCGGGAGGGCCCTCTCAAGAGACCCAGTACTTC.